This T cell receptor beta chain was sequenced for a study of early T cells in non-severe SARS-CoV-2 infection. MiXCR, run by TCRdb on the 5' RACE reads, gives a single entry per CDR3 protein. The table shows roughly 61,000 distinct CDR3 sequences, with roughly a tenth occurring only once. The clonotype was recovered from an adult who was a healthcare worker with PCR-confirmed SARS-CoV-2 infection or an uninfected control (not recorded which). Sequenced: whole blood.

The CDR3 bases are TGTGCCAGCAGCGCGGCGGGACAGGGGGCGACGAGGGGCGGGGAGCTGTTTTTT. Translation: CASSAAGQGATRGGELFF. This chain uses TRBV5-4 with TRBJ2-2; TRBD1 matches at 12 bases. The V segment lost 4 bases and the J segment 7 bases; nucleotides outside the gene matches: 14. The CDR3 totals 18 residues. The germline CDR1 and CDR2 sequences are SGHNT and YYREEE (reference sequence).